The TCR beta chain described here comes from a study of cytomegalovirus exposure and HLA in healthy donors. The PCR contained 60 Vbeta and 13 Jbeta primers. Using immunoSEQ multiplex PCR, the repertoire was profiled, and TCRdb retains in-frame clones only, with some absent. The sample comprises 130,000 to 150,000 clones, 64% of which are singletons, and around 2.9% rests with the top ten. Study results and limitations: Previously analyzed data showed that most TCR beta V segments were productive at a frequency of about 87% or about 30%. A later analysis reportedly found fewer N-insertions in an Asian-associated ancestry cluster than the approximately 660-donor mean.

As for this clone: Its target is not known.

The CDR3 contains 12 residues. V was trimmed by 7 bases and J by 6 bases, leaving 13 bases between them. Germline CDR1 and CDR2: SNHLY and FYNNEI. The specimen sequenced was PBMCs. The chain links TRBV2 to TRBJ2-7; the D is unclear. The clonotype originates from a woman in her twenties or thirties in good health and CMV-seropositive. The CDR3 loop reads CASTNYPAEQYF. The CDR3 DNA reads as TGTGCCAGCACTAACTACCCAGCCGAGCAGTACTTC.